The 19 T cell receptor beta chains below all came from one sample that was sequenced in a study of post-analysis software for immune sequencing data. Sequencing libraries made from TCR beta cDNA carried unique molecular identifiers. TCRdb independently ran MiXCR on the PCR reads; one entry per CDR3 protein. Among around 500,000 distinct CDR3 sequences, approximately 34% were seen once, and the ten largest hold 4.5% to 7.5%. Study findings and constraints: Relative to controls, patients had five TRBV segments at higher frequency, with TRBV5-6, TRBV5-1 and TRBV20-1 among these.

No cognate antigen is known for these TCRs. What was sequenced was blood. Every receptor here comes from a girl aged 2-17 years with multiple sclerosis.

Remarks on this clonotype: One junction end disagrees with the germline gene, perhaps due to a read error. In DNA form, the CDR3 reads TGCGCCAGCAGCCCTTCGAATCCCTTTAATGAAAAACGGTTTTTT. This encodes CASSPSNPFNEKRFF. The chain combines TRBV5-1 with TRBJ1-4; the D is unclear. Germline CDR1 reads SGHRS; CDR2 reads YFSETQ. This CDR3 is 15 amino acids long.

The chain combines TRBV7-3 with TRBJ2-6; either TRBD1 or TRBD2 may fit D (5 bases each). Germline CDR1 is SGHTA and CDR2 is FQGTGA. The CDR3 has 15 amino acids. The V and J ends lost 7 bases and 4 bases respectively, with 14 bases between them. In nucleotides, the CDR3 is TGTGCCAGCACGGCAGGGAGTGCCGGGGCCAACGTCCTGACTTTC. It is translated as CASTAGSAGANVLTF. The entire variable domain, with the rest obtained from reference TRBV7-3 and TRBJ2-6, is as follows: GAGVSQTPSNKVTEKGKYVELRCDPISGHTALYWYRQSLGQGPEFLIYFQGTGAADDSGLPNDRFFAVRPEGSVSTLKIQRTERGDSAVYLCASTAGSAGANVLTFGAGSRLTVL.

The V call is TRBV10-2, the J call TRBJ2-5, with a possible D match to TRBD2 (7 bases). Germline V CDR1 and CDR2: WSHSY, SAAADI. Trimming took off 4 bases at V and 9 bases at J, with 21 bases between the two ends. This CDR3 is built from 15 residues. CDR3 sequence (DNA): TGCGCCAGCAGTGTGAATTCCGGGACACGGGAGGCCCAGTACTTC. Amino acid sequence: CASSVNSGTREAQYF.

This clonotype was picked up a small number of times. The V call is TRBV25-1, the J call TRBJ2-1; D possibly corresponds to TRBD2 (5 bases). The V end lost 4 bases, the J end lost 8 bases, and 15 bases lay between the germline ends. The germline V gene encodes CDR1 MGHDK and CDR2 SYGVNS. The CDR3 loop spans 14 amino acids. DNA of the CDR3: TGTGCCAGCAGTGCGGCCACGGCGAGGGATGAGCAGTTCTTC. Translation: CASSAATARDEQFF.

V and J are TRBV27 and TRBJ2-1; a weak D match, TRBD2 (6 bases). The CDR3 consists of 13 residues. Trimming removed 1 base at V and 10 bases at J, with 11 bases between. CDR1 is MNHEY and CDR2 is SMNVEV in the germline V gene (reference sequence). CDR3 protein: CASSLFSGEEQFF. As DNA, the CDR3 is TGTGCCAGCAGTTTATTCTCGGGAGAAGAGCAGTTCTTC.

This clonotype was observed a few times. The chain is built from TRBV12-3 or TRBV12-4 and TRBJ1-5; TRBD1 matches at 7 bases. V dropped 7 bases and J dropped 3; count of bases not matched to a gene: 6. This CDR3 comprises 14 residues. The CDR3: CASTQTGLNQPQHF. The CDR3 coding sequence is TGTGCCAGCACCCAGACAGGGCTCAATCAGCCCCAGCATTTT.

This clonotype was picked up many times. The rearrangement links TRBV20-1 to TRBJ2-5, with D possibly matching TRBD1 (6 bases). The V end was cut by 1 base, the J end by 2 bases, with 14 bases between. The CDR3 covers 15 residues. Germline CDR1 reads DFQATT; CDR2 reads SNEGSKA (reference sequence). The CDR3 sequence: CSARVVPGVQETQYF. The CDR3 DNA follows: TGCAGTGCTAGAGTCGTACCAGGGGTTCAAGAGACCCAGTACTTC.

This chain links TRBV3-1 with TRBJ2-7, with 14 positions matching TRBD2. Per the germline V gene, CDR1 is LGHDT and CDR2 is YNNKEL (reference sequence). The CDR3 is 18 residues long. V lost 4 bases and J lost 1; bases outside the gene matches: 9. CDR3 bases: TGTGCCAGCAGCCTCGCACTCGGGACTAGCGGGGGATCCTACGAGCAGTACTTC. It encodes CASSLALGTSGGSYEQYF.

Only a few counts were recorded for this clonotype. CDR3 in amino acids: CASSGKLAGVPFQETQYF. The DNA of the CDR3 is TGCGCCAGCAGCGGTAAACTAGCGGGGGTCCCTTTTCAAGAGACCCAGTACTTC. The V call is TRBV5-1, the J call TRBJ2-5, with 11 bases aligning to TRBD2. Trimming at V came to 4 bases and at J to 2 bases, leaving 13 bases not matched to a gene. Looked up from germline, CDR1 is SGHRS and CDR2 is YFSETQ. The CDR3 has 18 residues.

The V and J genes are TRBV7-9 and TRBJ2-3; a possible D gene is TRBD2 (6 bases). This CDR3 contains 14 residues. The V gene lost 5 bases and the J gene lost 2 bases, with 11 bases spanning the gap. Germline CDR1 reads SEHNR; CDR2 reads FQNEAQ (reference sequence). The CDR3 loop reads CASSQLDYTDTQYF. In DNA, the CDR3 is TGTGCCAGCAGCCAATTGGACTACACAGATACGCAGTATTTT.

The chain has TRBV5-1 and TRBJ1-5; TRBD1 is a possible D gene (5 bases). The CDR3 is 15 residues long. Germline CDR1 and CDR2: SGHRS and YFSETQ. Trimming left V 3 bases short and J 7 bases short, with 17 bases between. The CDR3 loop reads CASSSSGARGQPQHF. In DNA, the CDR3 is TGCGCCAGCAGCTCCTCCGGGGCGAGAGGCCAGCCCCAGCATTTT.

This chain links TRBV3-1 with TRBJ2-3; D not certain. The CDR3 is 14 residues long. Germline CDR1 is LGHDT and CDR2 is YNNKEL (reference sequence). Between the trimmed V and J ends, which lost 3 bases and 2 bases, there was a span of 9 bases. CDR3 region: CASSQNLYTDTQYF. CDR3 nucleotides: TGTGCCAGCAGCCAGAACTTATACACAGATACGCAGTATTTT.

The chain joins TRBV12-3 or TRBV12-4 to TRBJ1-5; no clear D gene. The CDR3 sequence is 14 residues long. Between the trimmed V and J ends, which lost 3 bases and 5 bases, there was a span of 11 bases. The chain's CDR3 is CASSFNSQDQPQHF. CDR3 DNA: TGTGCCAGCAGTTTCAACAGCCAAGATCAGCCCCAGCATTTT.

There are a few counts of this clonotype. V usage is TRBV7-9 and J usage is TRBJ2-4; possible D gene TRBD2, 7 bases. The DNA end lines up better with TRBJ2-5; the J call may be wrong. In germline, CDR1 is SEHNR, CDR2 FQNEAQ (reference sequence). CDR3 length: 17 amino acids. CDR3 bases: TGTGCCAGCAGCAGCGAGGGGGGAGCGGGGATACAAGAGACCCAGTACTTC. It encodes CASSSEGGAGIQETQYF.

This clonotype was seen repeatedly, ten times or more. The chain links TRBV5-1 to TRBJ2-1; either TRBD1 or TRBD2 may supply D (5 bases each). Per the germline V gene, CDR1 is SGHRS and CDR2 is YFSETQ. CDR3 length equals 13 residues. V lost 4 bases, J lost 4 bases, and 9 bases lay in between. CDR3 amino acids: CASSPGPYNEQFF. As DNA, the CDR3 is TGCGCCAGCAGCCCGGGACCGTACAATGAGCAGTTCTTC. The full variable domain, rest sourced from reference TRBV5-1 and TRBJ2-1, is KAGVTQTPRYLIKTRGQQVTLSCSPISGHRSVSWYQQTPGQGLQFLFEYFSETQRNKGNFPGRFSGRQFSNSRSEMNVSTLELGDSALYLCASSPGPYNEQFFGPGTRLTVL.

The chain employs TRBV7-2 and TRBJ2-5; TRBD2 matches at 14 bases. Germline V gene data show CDR1 as SGHTA and CDR2 as FQGNSA. This CDR3 has 16 residues. V trimming: 5 bases; J trimming: 4 bases; junction bases outside the gene matches: 6. This chain's CDR3 is CASSIIGTSGGETQYF. The CDR3 coding sequence is TGTGCCAGCAGCATTATCGGGACTAGCGGGGGAGAGACCCAGTACTTC.

This chain links TRBV29-1 with TRBJ2-1, with D possibly matching TRBD1 (5 bases). This CDR3 has 14 residues. CDR1 and CDR2 (germline): SQVTM, ANQGSEA. The ends were cut back, 7 bases at V and 13 bases at J, with 26 bases in the middle. CDR3 coding DNA: TGCAGCGCCGCGACAACCGGCGGTGACAGCGCCCAGTTCTTC. It specifies CSAATTGGDSAQFF.

This chain connects TRBV12-3 or TRBV12-4 to TRBJ2-3; 9 bases line up with TRBD1. The CDR3 has 15 residues. V shed 7 bases, J shed 2 bases, and the junction held 7 bases outside the gene matches. The CDR3, as DNA: TGTGCCAGCACTCCGGGACAGGGCATCACAGATACGCAGTATTTT. Its translation: CASTPGQGITDTQYF.

There are a few counts of this clonotype. The chain links TRBV29-1 to TRBJ1-2; possible D gene TRBD1, 6 bases. The CDR3 is made up of 12 amino acids. Looked up from germline, CDR1 is SQVTM and CDR2 is ANQGSEA. The germline V and J ends were trimmed by 5 bases and 7 bases, with 14 bases remaining between them. CDR3 region: CSVPMGGLGYTF. CDR3 coding DNA: TGCAGCGTTCCGATGGGGGGGCTTGGCTACACCTTC. The full variable domain, completed using reference TRBV29-1 and TRBJ1-2, is SAVISQKPSRDICQRGTSLTIQCQVDSQVTMMFWYRQQPGQSLTLIATANQGSEATYESGFVIDKFPISRPNLTFSTLTVSNMSPEDSSIYLCSVPMGGLGYTFGSGTRLTVV.